These T cell receptor beta chains were read from a single sample in a study of shared clonotypes between healthy human individuals. Profiled with immunoSEQ multiplex PCR; TCRdb holds only in-frame clones, not every one. Of approximately 2,200,000 clones in the sample, around 93% were seen once. Sequenced: naive CD8+ T cells from PBMCs. These receptor sequences come from a man between 18 and 29 years old in good health. Some clones in this sample may be carry-over from other donors' samples. CDR3s include the opening cysteine and the closing phenylalanine or tryptophan. D genes are given only for firm matches. Size tells how often a clone was seen (once, few, many) or the class of an expanded clone, and some rows leave it out.

19 TRBJ2-7 NA NA TRBV9 TGTGCCAGCAGCGGACCCACCTCTGAGAGGGCAGGGCAAACCTACGAGCAGTACTTC CASSGPTSERAGQTYEQYF
13 TRBJ2-5 NA TRBD2 TRBV27 TGTGCCTCGGCGGGAGCTTTTGAGGAGACCCAGTACTTC CASAGAFEETQYF
15 TRBJ2-1 NA TRBD2 TRBV7-3 TGTGCCAGCAGCTTAGGCCTAGCGGGAGCGTGGGAGCAGTTCTTC CASSLGLAGAWEQFF
12 TRBJ1-2 NA NA TRBV7-9 TGTGCCAGCAGCTTCGGAAGGGCGGGCTACACCTTC CASSFGRAGYTF
11 TRBJ1-2 NA NA TRBV19 TGTGCCAGTAGTAACCTTCTTGGCTACACCTTC CASSNLLGYTF
13 TRBJ2-7 NA NA TRBV6-6 TGTGCCAGCAGTTACGTGTTCGCCTACGAGCAGTACTTC CASSYVFAYEQYF
15 TRBJ2-1 NA TRBD1 TRBV27 TGTGCCAGCAGTTTCGGGACAGGGGGCTGGGGAGAGCAGTTCTTC CASSFGTGGWGEQFF
19 TRBJ2-1 NA TRBD1 TRBV9 TGTGCCAGCAGCGTAGCCGAGCTCCCCGGACAGGGGTGGGGAAATGAGCAGTTCTTC CASSVAELPGQGWGNEQFF
16 TRBJ2-1 NA NA TRBV4-1 TGCGCCAGCAGCCAAGGAGGTGTTAGGGTTGGCAATGAGCAGTTCTTC CASSQGGVRVGNEQFF
17 TRBJ2-2 NA TRBD1 TRBV7-9 TGTGCCAGCAGCCCTACGAGGGACAGGGGGTACACCGGGGAGCTGTTTTTT CASSPTRDRGYTGELFF
13 TRBJ2-7 NA NA TRBV27 TGTGCCAGCAGTTTATCCACAGGGACCGAGCAGTACTTC CASSLSTGTEQYF
13 TRBJ1-5 NA NA TRBV4-1 TGCGCCAGCAGCCCCGACAGGAGTCAGCCCCAGCATTTT CASSPDRSQPQHF
15 TRBJ1-5 NA TRBD1 TRBV6-5 TGTGCCAGCAGTCAGGACAGGGGGGCAGGTCAGCCCCAGCATTTT CASSQDRGAGQPQHF
12 TRBJ1-1 NA NA TRBV6-5 TGTGCCAGCAGTTTCAGTGGGACTGAAGCTTTCTTT CASSFSGTEAFF
18 TRBJ2-1 NA TRBD1 TRBV27 TGTGCCAGCAGTTTATCCCGGTACGGGACAGGGATCTACAATGAGCAGTTCTTC CASSLSRYGTGIYNEQFF
11 TRBJ2-7 few NA TRBV11-2 TGTGCCAGCAGCCACGCCTACGAGCAGTACTTC CASSHAYEQYF
16 TRBJ1-5 NA NA TRBV15 TGTGCCACCAGCAGAGGACATGGCTATAGCAATCAGCCCCAGCATTTT CATSRGHGYSNQPQHF
15 TRBJ2-7 NA TRBD2 TRBV7-2 TGTGCCAGCAGCTTTGGGGGACTAGCGGTCTACGAGCAGTACTTC CASSFGGLAVYEQYF
16 TRBJ2-3 NA NA TRBV28 TGTGCCAGCAGTTTACTCCCTAGCGACCCCACAGATACGCAGTATTTT CASSLLPSDPTDTQYF
13 TRBJ1-6 NA NA TRBV4-1 TGCGCCAGCAGCCTACACGGGGGTTTGGCCCTCCACTTT CASSLHGGLALHF
17 TRBJ2-7 NA TRBD2 TRBV11-1 TGTGCCAGCAGCTCCGGAGGGAATGCGCGGGAGTGGTACGAGCAGTACTTC CASSSGGNAREWYEQYF
13 TRBJ2-1 NA NA TRBV15 TGTGCCACCAGCACCCGAGGGGTCAATGAGCAGTTCTTC CATSTRGVNEQFF
13 TRBJ2-7 once NA TRBV11-2 TGTGCCAGCAGCTTAGACAGATCCTACGAGCAGTACTTC CASSLDRSYEQYF
14 TRBJ1-5 NA NA TRBV9 TGTGCCAGCAGTAGCGGGGGGGGCAATCAGCCCCAGCATTTT CASSSGGGNQPQHF
12 TRBJ2-2 NA NA TRBV30 TGTGCCTGGCTCGCGAACACCGGGGAGCTGTTTTTT CAWLANTGELFF
13 TRBJ2-1 NA TRBD2 TRBV13 TGTGCCAGCGGGACTAGCGGGAACGGTGAGCAGTTCTTC CASGTSGNGEQFF
13 TRBJ2-1 NA TRBD2 TRBV14 TGTGCCAGCAGCCATCCCGGGGGGAATGAGCAGTTCTTC CASSHPGGNEQFF
15 TRBJ2-1 NA TRBD2 TRBV4-3 TGCGCCAGCAGCCAAGGGGGGAGGGCCTGGAATGAGCAGTTCTTC CASSQGGRAWNEQFF
19 TRBJ1-1 NA TRBD1 TRBV7-9 TGTGCCAGCAGCGAAAAATTCCCGGGACAGGGGAGACTGAACACTGAAGCTTTCTTT CASSEKFPGQGRLNTEAFF
16 TRBJ2-2 NA NA TRBV5-5 TGTGCCAGCAGCTTGGCCTATTCAGGGGCGGCCGGGGAGCTGTTTTTT CASSLAYSGAAGELFF
13 TRBJ2-3 NA NA TRBV4-3 TGCGCCACCCGGGACATATCCACAGATACGCAGTATTTT CATRDISTDTQYF
15 TRBJ2-1 NA NA TRBV4-1 TGCGCCAGCAGCCAAGATGGAGGACACTACAATGAGCAGTTCTTC CASSQDGGHYNEQFF
15 TRBJ1-5 NA NA TRBV15 TGTGCCACCAGCAGAAGGAGGGGCCCCAATCAGCCCCAGCATTTT CATSRRRGPNQPQHF
14 TRBJ2-3 NA NA TRBV7-2 TGTGCCAGCAGCTTAGAGCGGTTAGCAGATACGCAGTATTTT CASSLERLADTQYF
16 TRBJ2-1 NA NA TRBV7-9 TGTGCCAGCAGCTCCCCGAGCGGGCAGAGTATCTATGAGCAGTTCTTC CASSSPSGQSIYEQFF
14 TRBJ2-1 NA TRBD2 TRBV2 TGTGCCAGCAACGGTCTAGCGGGATACAACGAGCAGTTCTTC CASNGLAGYNEQFF
18 TRBJ1-5 NA TRBD1 TRBV28 TGTGCTGGGGGTCGCGGACAGGTAGTCGGAAATAGCAATCAGCCCCAGCATTTT CAGGRGQVVGNSNQPQHF
13 TRBJ2-7 NA NA TRBV5-6 TGTGCCAGCAGCTTTGGAGCTGGGGGCGAGCAGTACTTC CASSFGAGGEQYF
14 TRBJ1-1 NA NA TRBV28 TGTGCCAGCAGACACTCCTCCCCCGCTTACGAGGCTTTCTTT CASRHSSPAYEAFF
15 TRBJ1-5 once NA TRBV30 TGTGCCTGGAGTGGACAGGAGTATAGCAATCAGCCCCAGCATTTT CAWSGQEYSNQPQHF
13 TRBJ2-7 once NA TRBV29-1 TGCAGCGTGGGGGACACTAACCCCTACGAGCAGTACTTC CSVGDTNPYEQYF
15 TRBJ1-2 NA NA TRBV6-5 TGTGCCAGCAGCCCCTTTGCCCGACGGGGCTATGGCTACACCTTC CASSPFARRGYGYTF
17 TRBJ1-2 NA NA TRBV27 TGTGCCAGCAGTTTAGTGAGGACCAACGGTGTGGACTATGGCTACACCTTC CASSLVRTNGVDYGYTF
14 TRBJ1-1 NA NA TRBV13 TGTGCCAGCAGCCCTCGGGTCCAGAACACTGAAGCTTTCTTT CASSPRVQNTEAFF
16 TRBJ2-1 NA TRBD2 TRBV4-1 TGCGCCAGCAGCCAAGATATTGGACTAGTGGGGAATGAGCAGTTCTTC CASSQDIGLVGNEQFF
13 TRBJ2-1 NA NA TRBV4-1 TGCGCCAGCAGCCAAGATCGACAAGGAGGGCAGTTCTTC CASSQDRQGGQFF